The clone carrying this T cell receptor (beta chain) has a single count. This entry belongs to a study of OX40 agonist ivuxolimab in advanced cancers. Turning to the study itself: Patients were given ivuxolimab, an antibody that agonizes OX40 (CD134). In three patients, partial responses were observed, one with hepatocellular carcinoma and two with cutaneous melanoma.

Enrollment shut out patients with autoimmune disease history or systemic immunosuppression. The data were produced by immunoSEQ multiplex PCR, yet TCRdb's version contains in-frame clones alone and is incomplete. This sample yields 100,000 or so clones, of which around 94% are seen a single time; about 0.17% belongs to the top ten. V lost 0 bases and J lost 9, with 15 bases in between. Germline values: CDR1 SGHRS, CDR2 YFSETQ. The CDR3 runs 14 residues. The J gene is TRBJ1-2, the V gene TRBV5-1; D remains unclear. Here the sequenced sample was CD4+ or CD8+ T cells sorted from blood, taken in a trial of the OX40 agonist ivuxolimab. The receptor was derived from an adult with an advanced solid tumor such as melanoma, head and neck, liver or kidney cancer. For the CDR3, the DNA is TGCGCCAGCAGCTTGGACCCCCCAAACTGGAGCTACACCTTC. Protein product: CASSLDPPNWSYTF. Full variable domain (rest looked up from reference TRBV5-1 and TRBJ1-2): KAGVTQTPRYLIKTRGQQVTLSCSPISGHRSVSWYQQTPGQGLQFLFEYFSETQRNKGNFPGRFSGRQFSNSRSEMNVSTLELGDSALYLCASSLDPPNWSYTFGSGTRLTVV.